The clone carrying this TCR beta chain was recorded many times. The data derive from a study of T cells of healthy individuals. The V gene end was trimmed by 2 bases and the J gene end by 0 bases; junction bases not matched to a gene: 9. Germline V gives CDR1 KGHDR, CDR2 SFDVKD. This CDR3 contains 19 residues. TCRdb used MiXCR to reprocess the 5' RACE reads, holding one entry per CDR3 protein. The table shows around 100,000 distinct CDR3 sequences, with approximately 15% occurring only once. This clonotype was sampled from a human donor in good health. This chain uses TRBV24-1 with TRBJ2-1, with 10 nucleotides matching TRBD2. The CDR3 DNA is TGTGCCACCAGTGATTCCCGACCGGGACTAGCGCACTCCTACAATGAGCAGTTCTTC. It translates to CATSDSRPGLAHSYNEQFF.